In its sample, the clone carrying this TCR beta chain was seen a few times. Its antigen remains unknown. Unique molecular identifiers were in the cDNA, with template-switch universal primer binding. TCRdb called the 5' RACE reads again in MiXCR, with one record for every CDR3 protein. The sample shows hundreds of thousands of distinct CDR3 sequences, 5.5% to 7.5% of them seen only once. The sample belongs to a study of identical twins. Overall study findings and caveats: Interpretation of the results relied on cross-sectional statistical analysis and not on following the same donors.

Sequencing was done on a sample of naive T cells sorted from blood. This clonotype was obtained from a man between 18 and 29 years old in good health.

The CDR3 loop reads CASSPGRSNGDEQFF. CDR3 nucleotides: TGTGCCAGCAGCCCGGGACGGTCCAACGGCGATGAGCAGTTCTTC. The V and J genes are TRBV7-2 and TRBJ2-1, with D perhaps assigned TRBD1 or TRBD2 (5 bases each). The germline V and J ends were trimmed by 5 bases and 8 bases, with 19 bases remaining between them. The CDR3 runs to 15 residues. Per germline, CDR1 SGHTA and CDR2 FQGNSA.